Below are 15 T cell receptor beta chains sequenced from a single sample in a study of metastatic and nonmetastatic thyroid tumors. Each patient came to thyroid surgery without any prior treatment (of any kind). TCRdb re-called clones from the PCR reads using MiXCR. The data show 20,000 to 30,000 clones, around 25% seen once. The sequencing input was blood. Receptors originate from a female donor with papillary thyroid cancer or a benign thyroid nodule (not recorded which). Some clones in this sample may be carry-over from other donors' samples.

The V gene is TRBV4-3, the J gene TRBJ2-3, with D hard to call. V was clipped by 1 base and J by 6 bases, with 11 bases between them. The CDR3 has 14 amino acids. The germline CDR1 and CDR2 sequences are LGHNA and YSLEER. The CDR3, as DNA: TGCGCCAGCAGCCAAGGTCCAGGTCGGGATACGCAGTATTTT. Translating gives CASSQGPGRDTQYF.

The chain links TRBV6-2 or TRBV6-3 to TRBJ2-5, with D perhaps TRBD2 (5 bases). CDR1 and CDR2 from the germline V gene are MNHEY and SVGEGT. This CDR3 contains 14 residues. Trimming took 4 bases from V and 9 from J, leaving 18 bases between them. CDR3 coding DNA: TGTGCCAGCAGTTGGACCACCGAGGGAAGGGCCCAGTACTTC. Amino acids: CASSWTTEGRAQYF.

This chain uses TRBV2 with TRBJ2-7; 7 bases line up with TRBD1. This CDR3 spans 14 amino acids. Trimming took 4 bases from V and 4 from J; bases not matched to a gene: 7. CDR1 SNHLY and CDR2 FYNNEI come from the germline V gene. The CDR3 DNA reads TGTGCCAGCAGTGTGTCAGGGGGATTTTACGAGCAGTACTTC. Amino acid sequence: CASSVSGGFYEQYF.

This clone is medium-sized in the sample. Here the CDR3 reads CASKAGGVSNEQFF. In DNA form, the CDR3 reads TGTGCCAGCAAGGCGGGAGGGGTTAGTAATGAGCAGTTCTTC. The chain joins TRBV6-1 to TRBJ2-1; 9 bases agree with TRBD2. Germline assignment: CDR1 MNHNS and CDR2 SASEGT. The CDR3 extends over 14 amino acids. The junction had 8 bases not matched to a gene; V was cut back by 7 bases and J by 7 bases.

The V gene is TRBV7-9, the J gene TRBJ2-2; either TRBD1 or TRBD2 may fit D (5 bases each). The CDR3 is 14 residues long. V was cut by 6 bases and J by 6 bases, with 14 bases left in between. Germline V gives CDR1 SEHNR, CDR2 FQNEAQ (reference sequence). CDR3 DNA sequence: TGTGCCAGCAGTTCCGGGACCGAGGCCGGGGAGCTGTTTTTT. Protein sequence: CASSSGTEAGELFF.

This clone was recorded at least ten times. The V gene is TRBV12-5, the J gene TRBJ1-4; weak D call: TRBD1 (6 bases). CDR3 length: 15 amino acids. Trimming removed 1 base at V and 3 bases at J, with 9 bases between. Germline V gene lookup returns CDR1 LGHNT and CDR2 FRNRAP. CDR3 region: CASGLGQESNEKLFF. In DNA form, the CDR3 reads TGTGCTAGTGGTTTGGGACAGGAGTCTAATGAAAAACTGTTTTTT. The whole variable domain, remainder taken from reference TRBV12-5 and TRBJ1-4, is DARVTQTPRHKVTEMGQEVTMRCQPILGHNTVFWYRQTMMQGLELLAYFRNRAPLDDSGMPKDRFSAEMPDATLATLKIQPSEPRDSAVYFCASGLGQESNEKLFFGSGTQLSVL.

Many counts were recorded for this clone. The genes are TRBV5-4 and TRBJ1-2; TRBD1 matches at 9 bases. The CDR3 totals 15 residues. The V and J ends lost 2 bases and 2 bases, in that order; junction bases with no gene match: 4. Per the germline V gene, CDR1 is SGHNT and CDR2 is YYREEE (reference sequence). The CDR3 loop is CASSFGTGTNYGYTF. DNA for the CDR3: TGTGCCAGCAGCTTCGGGACAGGGACCAACTATGGCTACACCTTC.

This clone has only a few counts. J is TRBJ2-7 and V is TRBV6-1; the D gene is possibly TRBD2 (5 bases). V lost 4 bases and J 6 bases, leaving 10 bases between the germline ends. The CDR3 loop spans 12 amino acids. Germline assignment: CDR1 MNHNS and CDR2 SASEGT. The CDR3 spells CASSVNRGEQYV. The CDR3 DNA follows: TGTGCCAGCAGTGTCAACCGGGGCGAGCAGTACGTC.

With regard to this clone: A much larger clone differs from this one at a single base, so this may be a read error. The chain couples TRBV5-6 to TRBJ2-6, with a tentative D call TRBD1 (7 bases). Germline loops: CDR1 SGHDT, CDR2 YYEEEE. The CDR3 is 15 amino acids. DNA for the CDR3: TGTGCCAGCAGCCAGACAGGGACTGGGTCCAACGTCCTGACTTTC. Amino acid sequence: CASSQTGTGSNVLTF. Supplemented by reference TRBV5-6 and TRBJ2-6, the full variable domain reads DAGVTQSPTHLIKTRGQQVTLRCSPKSGHDTVSWYQQALGQGPQFIFQYYEEEERQRGNFPDRFSGHQFPNYSSELNVNALLLGDSALYLCASSQTGTGSNVLTFGAGSRLTVL.

This chain uses TRBV12-3 or TRBV12-4 with TRBJ2-3, with a weak D call TRBD2 (5 bases). There are 16 residues in the CDR3. The V end lost 2 bases, the J end lost 7 bases, and 19 bases lay between the germline ends. The CDR3 DNA follows: TGTGCCAGCAGTTTAAGGTCTAGCACTCCGCCCCATACGCAGTATTTT. Its protein product is CASSLRSSTPPHTQYF.

This clone occurred many times. Being one base from a much bigger clone, this may be a read error. V is TRBV20-1 and J is TRBJ2-3; 8 bases are shared with TRBD1. V lost 5 bases to trimming and J lost 2 bases; unmatched junction nucleotides: 6. This CDR3 has 14 amino acids. Germline assignment: CDR1 DFQATT and CDR2 SNEGSKA (reference sequence). Here the CDR3 reads CSAPGQGATDTQYF. Written as DNA, the CDR3 is TGCAGTGCTCCTGGGCAGGGGGCCACAGATACGCAGTATTTT.

This clone was counted a few times. The chain uses TRBV12-3 or TRBV12-4 and TRBJ1-4; maybe TRBD1 (6 bases). V was cut by 7 bases and J by 7 bases, with 13 bases left in between. The CDR3 contains 13 residues. CDR3 sequence (DNA): TGTGCCAGCATCCCCAGGGGCCGTGAAAAACTGTTTTTT. The encoded protein is CASIPRGREKLFF.

This clone was recorded a few times. One end of the junction fails to match germline, which may point to a read error. This chain uses TRBV6-1 with TRBJ2-7; no clear D. This CDR3 is 15 amino acids long. Germline-derived CDR1 and CDR2 are MNHNS and SASEGT. The CDR3 sequence is CASSRICTSSYDQYF. In nucleotides, the CDR3 is TGTGCCAGCAGTCGTATCTGTACGAGCTCCTACGACCAGTACTTC.

This clone has just a few counts. This chain uses TRBV28 with TRBJ2-5; tentatively, D is TRBD2 (6 bases). Looked up from germline, CDR1 is MDHEN and CDR2 is SYDVKM. The CDR3 totals 13 residues. V was trimmed by 6 bases and J by 5 bases, leaving 13 bases between them. The CDR3 sequence is CASRQGGRETQYF. The CDR3 coding sequence is TGTGCCAGCAGGCAAGGAGGGCGGGAGACCCAGTACTTC.

This chain links TRBV2 with TRBJ2-3; TRBD2 agrees at 8 bases. Per the germline V gene, CDR1 is SNHLY and CDR2 is FYNNEI. The CDR3 runs 14 residues. V gave up 9 bases and J gave up 1 base; unmatched junction bases: 6. The CDR3 reads CARQLAARTDTQYF. The CDR3 DNA reads as TGTGCCAGACAACTAGCGGCCCGCACAGATACGCAGTATTTT.